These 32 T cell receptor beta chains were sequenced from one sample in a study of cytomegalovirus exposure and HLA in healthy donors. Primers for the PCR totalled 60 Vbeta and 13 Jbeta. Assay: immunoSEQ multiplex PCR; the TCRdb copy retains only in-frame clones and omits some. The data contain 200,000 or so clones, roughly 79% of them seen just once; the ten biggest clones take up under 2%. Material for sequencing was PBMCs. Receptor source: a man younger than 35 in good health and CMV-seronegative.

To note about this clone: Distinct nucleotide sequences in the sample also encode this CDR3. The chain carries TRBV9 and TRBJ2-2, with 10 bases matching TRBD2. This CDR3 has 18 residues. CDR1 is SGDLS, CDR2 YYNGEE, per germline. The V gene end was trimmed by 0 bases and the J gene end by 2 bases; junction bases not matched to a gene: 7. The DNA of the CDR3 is TGTGCCAGCAGCGTAGCGATTAGCGGGGGGATAAACACCGGGGAGCTGTTTTTT. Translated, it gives CASSVAISGGINTGELFF.

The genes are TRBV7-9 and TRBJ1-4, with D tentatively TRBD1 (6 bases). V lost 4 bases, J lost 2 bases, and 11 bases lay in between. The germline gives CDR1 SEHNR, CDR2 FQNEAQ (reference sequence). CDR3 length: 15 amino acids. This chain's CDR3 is CASSWGGDTNEKLFF. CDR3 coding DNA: TGTGCCAGCAGCTGGGGGGGCGACACTAATGAAAAACTGTTTTTT.

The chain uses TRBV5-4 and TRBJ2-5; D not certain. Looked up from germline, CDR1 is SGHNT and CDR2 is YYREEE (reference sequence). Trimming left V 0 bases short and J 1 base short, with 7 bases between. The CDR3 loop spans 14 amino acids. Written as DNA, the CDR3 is TGTGCCAGCAGCTTGGAGACAAGCCAAGAGACCCAGTACTTC. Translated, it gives CASSLETSQETQYF.

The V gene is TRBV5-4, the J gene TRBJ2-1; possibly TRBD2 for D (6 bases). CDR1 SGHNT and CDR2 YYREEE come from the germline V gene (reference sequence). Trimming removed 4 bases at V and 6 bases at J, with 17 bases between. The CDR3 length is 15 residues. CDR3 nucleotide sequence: TGTGCCAGCAGCCCGACTCCCTCGGAGGGCAATGAGCAGTTCTTC. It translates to CASSPTPSEGNEQFF.

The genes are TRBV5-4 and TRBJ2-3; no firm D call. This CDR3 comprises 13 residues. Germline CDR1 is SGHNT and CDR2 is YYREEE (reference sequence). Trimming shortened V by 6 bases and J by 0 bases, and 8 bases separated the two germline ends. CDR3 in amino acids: CASKPRSTDTQYF. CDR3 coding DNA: TGTGCCAGCAAGCCTCGGAGCACAGATACGCAGTATTTT.

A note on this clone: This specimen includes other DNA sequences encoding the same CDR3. In DNA form, the CDR3 reads TGTGCCAGCAGCCCCGGAAGGAGCTCCTACAATGAGCAGTTCTTC. This translates into CASSPGRSSYNEQFF. The J gene is TRBJ2-1, the V gene TRBV7-9, with D unclear. The length of the CDR3 is 15 residues. The germline gives CDR1 SEHNR, CDR2 FQNEAQ (reference sequence). V dropped 5 bases and J dropped 0 bases, with 11 bases sitting between them.

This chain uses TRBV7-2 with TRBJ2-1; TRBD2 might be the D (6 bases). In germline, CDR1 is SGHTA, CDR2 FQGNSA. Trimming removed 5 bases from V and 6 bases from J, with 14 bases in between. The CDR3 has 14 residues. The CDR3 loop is CASSRPGGANEQFF. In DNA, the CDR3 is TGTGCCAGCAGCCGGCCTGGCGGGGCCAATGAGCAGTTCTTC.

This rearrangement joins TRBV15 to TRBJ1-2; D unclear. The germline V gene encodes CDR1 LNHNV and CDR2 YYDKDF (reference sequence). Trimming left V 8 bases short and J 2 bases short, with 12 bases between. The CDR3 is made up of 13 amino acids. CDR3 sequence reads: CATGGPENYGYTF. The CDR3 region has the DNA TGTGCCACCGGCGGCCCGGAAAACTATGGCTACACCTTC.

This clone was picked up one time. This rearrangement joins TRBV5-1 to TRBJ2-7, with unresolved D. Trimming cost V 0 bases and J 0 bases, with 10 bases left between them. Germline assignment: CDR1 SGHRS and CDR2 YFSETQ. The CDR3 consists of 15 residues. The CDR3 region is CASSLGAGYSYEQYF. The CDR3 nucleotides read TGCGCCAGCAGCTTGGGGGCAGGTTACTCCTACGAGCAGTACTTC.

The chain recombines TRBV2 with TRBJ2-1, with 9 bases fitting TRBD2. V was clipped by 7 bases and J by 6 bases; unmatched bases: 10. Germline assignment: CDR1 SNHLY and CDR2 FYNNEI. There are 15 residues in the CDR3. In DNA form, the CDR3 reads TGTGCCAGCACCGGGGGGCTAGCGGGGACCAATGAGCAGTTCTTC. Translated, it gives CASTGGLAGTNEQFF.

The CDR3 DNA follows: TGTGCCAGCAGTGACAGGACCAATTCACCCCTCCACTTT. Translating it yields CASSDRTNSPLHF. The rearrangement uses TRBV6-6 and TRBJ1-6; D might be TRBD1 (6 bases). This CDR3 comprises 13 residues. Trimming pared 5 bases from V and 7 bases from J, leaving 9 bases between. CDR1 and CDR2 from the germline V gene are MNHNY and SVGAGI (reference sequence).

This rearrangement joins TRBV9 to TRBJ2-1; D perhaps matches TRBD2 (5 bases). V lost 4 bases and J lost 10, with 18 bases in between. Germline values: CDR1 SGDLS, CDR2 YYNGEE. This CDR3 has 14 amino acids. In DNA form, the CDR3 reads TGTGCCAGCAGCTCGATCTATGGGTCGGGGGAGCAGTTCTTC. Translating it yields CASSSIYGSGEQFF. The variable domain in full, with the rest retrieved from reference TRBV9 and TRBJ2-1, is DSGVTQTPKHLITATGQRVTLRCSPRSGDLSVYWYQQSLDQGLQFLIQYYNGEERAKGNILERFSAQQFPDLHSELNLSSLELGDSALYFCASSSIYGSGEQFFGPGTRLTVL.

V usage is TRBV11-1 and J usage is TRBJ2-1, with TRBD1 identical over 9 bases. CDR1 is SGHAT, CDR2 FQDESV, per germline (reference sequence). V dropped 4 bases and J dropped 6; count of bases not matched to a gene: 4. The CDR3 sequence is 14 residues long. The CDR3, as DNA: TGTGCCAGCAGCTCCGGGACAGGGTTCAATGAGCAGTTCTTC. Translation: CASSSGTGFNEQFF.

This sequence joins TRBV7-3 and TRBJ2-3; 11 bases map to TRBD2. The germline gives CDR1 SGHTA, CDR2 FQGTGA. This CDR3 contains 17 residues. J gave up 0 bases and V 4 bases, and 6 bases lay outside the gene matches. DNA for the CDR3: TGTGCCAGCAGCTGGGCTAGCGGGGGGACTAGCACAGATACGCAGTATTTT. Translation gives CASSWASGGTSTDTQYF.

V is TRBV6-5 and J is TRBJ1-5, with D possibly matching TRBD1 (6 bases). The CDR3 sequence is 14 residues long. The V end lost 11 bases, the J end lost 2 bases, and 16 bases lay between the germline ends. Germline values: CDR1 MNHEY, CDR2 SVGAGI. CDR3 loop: CASRGGGGNQPQHF. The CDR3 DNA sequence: TGTGCCTCCCGGGGAGGGGGAGGCAATCAGCCCCAGCATTTT.

CDR3 region: CSVALDGELFF. DNA for the CDR3: TGCAGCGTTGCCCTAGACGGGGAGCTGTTTTTT. J is TRBJ2-2 and V is TRBV29-1; D is unresolved. Germline loops: CDR1 SQVTM, CDR2 ANQGSEA. Trimming stripped 4 bases from V and 7 bases from J, with 7 bases between. The CDR3 is 11 amino acids.

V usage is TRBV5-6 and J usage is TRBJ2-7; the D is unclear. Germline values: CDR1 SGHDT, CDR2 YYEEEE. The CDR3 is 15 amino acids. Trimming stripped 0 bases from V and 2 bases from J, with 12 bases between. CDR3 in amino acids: CASSLEPGPTYEQYF. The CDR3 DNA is TGTGCCAGCAGCTTGGAGCCAGGCCCGACCTACGAGCAGTACTTC.

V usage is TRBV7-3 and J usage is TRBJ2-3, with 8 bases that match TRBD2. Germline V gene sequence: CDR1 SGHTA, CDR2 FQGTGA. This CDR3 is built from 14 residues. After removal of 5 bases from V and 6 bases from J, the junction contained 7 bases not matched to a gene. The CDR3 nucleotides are TGTGCCAGCAGCGGGGCAGCGGGAGAGGATACGCAGTATTTT. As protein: CASSGAAGEDTQYF.

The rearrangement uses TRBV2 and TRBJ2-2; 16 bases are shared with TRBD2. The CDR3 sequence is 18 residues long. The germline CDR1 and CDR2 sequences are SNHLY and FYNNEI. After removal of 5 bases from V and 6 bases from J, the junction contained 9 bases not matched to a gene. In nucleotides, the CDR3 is TGTGCCAGCAGTCCGGGGACTAGCGGGGGGGCCATCGCCGGGGAGCTGTTTTTT. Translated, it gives CASSPGTSGGAIAGELFF.

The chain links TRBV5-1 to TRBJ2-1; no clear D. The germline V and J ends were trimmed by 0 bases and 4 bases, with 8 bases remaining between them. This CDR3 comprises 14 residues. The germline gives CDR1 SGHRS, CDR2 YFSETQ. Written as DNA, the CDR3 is TGCGCCAGCAGCTTGGTGAGTGTTTACAATGAGCAGTTCTTC. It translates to CASSLVSVYNEQFF.

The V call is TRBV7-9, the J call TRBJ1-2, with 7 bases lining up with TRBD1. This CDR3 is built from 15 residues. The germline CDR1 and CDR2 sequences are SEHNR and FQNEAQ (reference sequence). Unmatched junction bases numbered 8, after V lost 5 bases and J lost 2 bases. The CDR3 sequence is CASSPVAGGNYGYTF. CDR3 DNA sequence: TGTGCCAGCAGCCCTGTGGCAGGGGGGAACTATGGCTACACCTTC.

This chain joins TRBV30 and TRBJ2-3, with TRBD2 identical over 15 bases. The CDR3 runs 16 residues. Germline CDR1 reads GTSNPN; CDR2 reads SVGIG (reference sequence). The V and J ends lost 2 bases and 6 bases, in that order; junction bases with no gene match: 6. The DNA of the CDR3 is TGTGCCTGGAGTCCAGGACTAGCGGGGGGGCTGGATACGCAGTATTTT. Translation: CAWSPGLAGGLDTQYF.

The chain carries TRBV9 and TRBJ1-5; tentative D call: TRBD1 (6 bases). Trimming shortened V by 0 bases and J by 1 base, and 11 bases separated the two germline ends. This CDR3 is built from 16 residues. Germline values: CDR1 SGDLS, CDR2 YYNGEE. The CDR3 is CASSVGGDMSNQPQHF. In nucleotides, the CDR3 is TGTGCCAGCAGCGTAGGAGGGGACATGAGCAATCAGCCCCAGCATTTT.

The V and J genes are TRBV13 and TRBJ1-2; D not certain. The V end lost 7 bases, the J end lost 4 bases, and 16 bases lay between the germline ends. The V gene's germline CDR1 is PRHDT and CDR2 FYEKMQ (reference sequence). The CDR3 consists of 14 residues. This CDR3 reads CASTSYWRSYGYTF. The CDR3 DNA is TGTGCCAGCACCTCTTACTGGCGGAGCTATGGCTACACCTTC. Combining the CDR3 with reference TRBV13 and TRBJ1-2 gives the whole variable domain AAGVIQSPRHLIKEKRETATLKCYPIPRHDTVYWYQQGPGQDPQFLISFYEKMQSDKGSIPDRFSAQQFSDYHSELNMSSLELGDSALYFCASTSYWRSYGYTFGSGTRLTVV.

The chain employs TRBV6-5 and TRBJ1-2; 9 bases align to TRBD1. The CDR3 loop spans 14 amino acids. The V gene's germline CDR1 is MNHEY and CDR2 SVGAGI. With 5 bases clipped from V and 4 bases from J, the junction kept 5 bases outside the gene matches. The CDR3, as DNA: TGTGCCAGCAGTACCGAGGACAGGGGCTATGGCTACACCTTC. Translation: CASSTEDRGYGYTF.

The CDR3 coding sequence is TGTGCCAGCAGCCCCGGGGACAGCTCCTACGAGCAGTACTTC. Encoded protein: CASSPGDSSYEQYF. The J gene is TRBJ2-7, the V gene TRBV6-1; 7 nucleotides match TRBD1. This CDR3 contains 14 residues. J gave up 0 bases and V 6 bases, and 5 bases lay outside the gene matches. In germline, CDR1 is MNHNS, CDR2 SASEGT.

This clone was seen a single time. In nucleotides, the CDR3 is TGCAGCGCGGCAGGATTCTCCTACAATGAGCAGTTCTTC. It codes for CSAAGFSYNEQFF. The chain couples TRBV29-1 to TRBJ2-1; D unclear. Germline CDR1 and CDR2: SQVTM and ANQGSEA. The CDR3 covers 13 residues. The ends were cut back, 7 bases at V and 0 bases at J, with 10 bases in the middle.

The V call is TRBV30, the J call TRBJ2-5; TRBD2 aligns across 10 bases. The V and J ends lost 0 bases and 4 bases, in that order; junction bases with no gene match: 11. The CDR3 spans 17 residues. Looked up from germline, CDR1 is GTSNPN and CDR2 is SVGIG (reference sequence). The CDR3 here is CAWSVPLASGRVETQYF. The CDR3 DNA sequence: TGTGCCTGGAGTGTACCGTTGGCTAGCGGGAGAGTAGAGACCCAGTACTTC.

CDR3 bases: TGTGCCTGGAGTTTGGGGACAGTCACCTACGAGCAGTACTTC. Translation gives CAWSLGTVTYEQYF. The chain links TRBV30 to TRBJ2-7, with TRBD1 identical over 7 bases. The CDR3 consists of 14 residues. The V and J ends lost 2 bases and 2 bases, in that order; junction bases with no gene match: 6. Germline V gene data show CDR1 as GTSNPN and CDR2 as SVGIG (reference sequence).

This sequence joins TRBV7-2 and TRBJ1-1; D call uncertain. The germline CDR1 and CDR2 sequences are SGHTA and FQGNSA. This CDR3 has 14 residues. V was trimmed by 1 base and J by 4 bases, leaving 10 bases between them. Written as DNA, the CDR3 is TGTGCCAGCAGCTTAGGAGGTTATGGCACTGAAGCTTTCTTT. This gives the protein CASSLGGYGTEAFF.

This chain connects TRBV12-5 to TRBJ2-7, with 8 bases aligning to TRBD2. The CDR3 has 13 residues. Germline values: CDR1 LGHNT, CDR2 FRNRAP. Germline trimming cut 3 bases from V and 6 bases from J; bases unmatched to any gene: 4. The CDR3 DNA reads TGTGCTAGTGGTTTAAGCGGGAGAGGCGAGCAGTACTTC. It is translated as CASGLSGRGEQYF.

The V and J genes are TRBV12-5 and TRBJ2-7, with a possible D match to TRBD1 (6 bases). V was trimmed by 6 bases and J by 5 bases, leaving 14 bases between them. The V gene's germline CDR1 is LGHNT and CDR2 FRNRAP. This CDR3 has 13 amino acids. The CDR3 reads CASGPTGPNEQYF. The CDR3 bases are TGTGCTAGTGGACCGACAGGCCCCAACGAGCAGTACTTC.